The 25 T cell receptor beta chains reported below all come from one sample, sequenced in a study of blood T cell repertoires in COVID-19. The data were produced by immunoSEQ multiplex PCR, yet TCRdb's version contains in-frame clones alone and is incomplete. The table lists around 190,000 clones, roughly 88% of them singletons. The sample was peripheral blood. These TCRs come from a man aged 45 to 65 with COVID-19, enrolled during active disease.

The chain carries TRBV7-3 and TRBJ2-1, with 7 nucleotides matching TRBD2. The CDR3 totals 15 residues. Germline assignment: CDR1 SGHTA and CDR2 FQGTGA. V gave up 5 bases and J gave up 8 bases; unmatched junction bases: 12. The CDR3 DNA sequence: TGTGCCAGCAGCCTAGGACTAGACGGCGTCGATGAGCAGTTCTTC. Its protein product is CASSLGLDGVDEQFF.

This clone was seen a single time. The chain couples TRBV5-4 to TRBJ2-1; 8 positions match TRBD2. Germline CDR1 is SGHNT and CDR2 is YYREEE (reference sequence). Losses at the gene ends were 7 bases for V and 9 bases for J; bases not matched to a gene: 21. This CDR3 has 17 residues. This CDR3 is CASRYHSGSVPIGEQFF. The CDR3 DNA is TGTGCCAGCCGATACCACAGCGGGAGCGTCCCTATAGGTGAGCAGTTCTTC.

The gene calls are TRBV28 and TRBJ1-1; D is unresolved. Trimming took 1 base from V and 5 from J, leaving 8 bases between them. Germline-derived CDR1 and CDR2 are MDHEN and SYDVKM. CDR3 length: 13 residues. CDR3 sequence (DNA): TGTGCCAGCAGTTTATTGACTCTTACTGAAGCTTTCTTT. Its protein product is CASSLLTLTEAFF.

A few counts support this clone. J is TRBJ2-7 and V is TRBV2; unclear D gene. Germline CDR1 SNHLY, CDR2 FYNNEI. The V end was cut by 7 bases, the J end by 1 base, with 11 bases between. This CDR3 comprises 13 residues. The CDR3 protein is CASTVSDSYEQYF. CDR3 DNA: TGTGCCAGCACTGTGTCAGATTCCTACGAGCAGTACTTC.

The V call is TRBV5-1, the J call TRBJ1-4; D may be TRBD1 (5 bases). From germline, CDR1 is SGHRS and CDR2 YFSETQ. The V end lost 0 bases, the J end lost 0 bases, and 12 bases lay between the germline ends. CDR3 length equals 17 residues. The CDR3 region is CASSLEQGIATNEKLFF. CDR3 nucleotides: TGCGCCAGCAGCTTGGAGCAGGGTATTGCAACTAATGAAAAACTGTTTTTT.

This chain links TRBV7-9 with TRBJ1-2, with TRBD1 as a possible D gene (6 bases). V was shortened by 5 bases and J by 5 bases, with 15 bases between the two germline ends. The CDR3 covers 14 residues. Germline values: CDR1 SEHNR, CDR2 FQNEAQ (reference sequence). The CDR3: CASSAGAGVYGYTF. The CDR3 DNA sequence: TGTGCCAGCAGCGCCGGTGCAGGGGTATATGGCTACACCTTC.

This rearrangement joins TRBV11-1 to TRBJ2-5, with D perhaps matching TRBD1 (6 bases). Between the trimmed V and J ends, which lost 4 bases and 9 bases, there was a span of 15 bases. The CDR3 contains 13 residues. Germline assignment: CDR1 SGHAT and CDR2 FQDESV (reference sequence). CDR3 sequence: CASSSEGVGAQYF. DNA of the CDR3: TGTGCCAGCAGCTCCGAGGGGGTCGGGGCCCAGTACTTC.

This chain uses TRBV5-8 with TRBJ1-5; D is unclear. Trimming removed 0 bases from V and 3 bases from J, with 13 bases in between. The CDR3 runs to 16 residues. Germline V gives CDR1 SGHTS, CDR2 YDEGEE. The CDR3 region is CASSLALAAVNQPQHF. The CDR3 DNA sequence: TGTGCCAGCAGCTTGGCTCTCGCGGCAGTCAATCAGCCCCAGCATTTT. Using reference TRBV5-8 and TRBJ1-5 for the parts outside the CDR3, the full variable domain is EAGVTQSPTHLIKTRGQQATLRCSPISGHTSVYWYQQALGLGLQFLLWYDEGEERNRGNFPPRFSGRQFPNYSSELNVNALELEDSALYLCASSLALAAVNQPQHFGDGTRLSIL.

The chain joins TRBV20-1 to TRBJ2-1; 7 positions match TRBD2. V shed 3 bases and J 0 bases; nucleotides not matched to a gene: 8. CDR1 DFQATT and CDR2 SNEGSKA come from the germline V gene (reference sequence). The CDR3 has 16 amino acids. The CDR3 region is CSASELAASSYNEQFF. As DNA, the CDR3 is TGCAGTGCTAGTGAGCTAGCGGCGAGCTCCTACAATGAGCAGTTCTTC.

The chain is built from TRBV10-3 and TRBJ2-1, with 14 bases lining up with TRBD2. J lost 15 bases, V lost 3 bases, and 7 bases had no gene match. Looked up from germline, CDR1 is ENHRY and CDR2 is SYGVKD. The CDR3 has 14 residues. The CDR3 DNA sequence: TGTGCCATCAGTGAAGGGACTAGCGGGAGCTATTTGTTCTTC. This encodes CAISEGTSGSYLFF.

V gene TRBV6-5 combines with J gene TRBJ2-3; 7 bases are shared with TRBD1. Losses at the gene ends were 6 bases for V and 2 bases for J; bases not matched to a gene: 5. The CDR3 totals 14 residues. Germline V lookup: CDR1 MNHEY, CDR2 SVGAGI. The CDR3 reads CASRARGNTDTQYF. Here the CDR3 DNA reads TGTGCCAGCAGAGCCAGGGGGAACACAGATACGCAGTATTTT.

This clone has only one observation. This sequence joins TRBV14 and TRBJ2-2; TRBD2 is a possible D gene (5 bases). Trimming left V 4 bases short and J 5 bases short, with 17 bases between. The germline gives CDR1 SGHDN, CDR2 FVKESK. This CDR3 is built from 16 residues. For the CDR3, the DNA is TGTGCCAGCAGCCCTCGGACTGGTGGAGCAACCGGGGAGCTGTTTTTT. The encoded protein is CASSPRTGGATGELFF.

CDR3 sequence (DNA): TGTGCCAGTAGGGACTCATCCACAGATACGCAGTATTTT. It is translated as CASRDSSTDTQYF. The chain is built from TRBV19 and TRBJ2-3; tentative D call: TRBD2 (5 bases). The length of the CDR3 is 13 residues. The germline V and J ends were trimmed by 6 bases and 2 bases, with 9 bases remaining between them. The germline CDR1 and CDR2 sequences are LNHDA and SQIVND (reference sequence).

V is TRBV11-3 and J is TRBJ2-1, with TRBD2 matching over 12 bases. From germline, CDR1 is SGHNT and CDR2 YENEEA. Trimming removed 1 base from V and 5 bases from J; junction bases left unmatched: 9. The CDR3 is 18 residues long. The CDR3 nucleotides read TGTGCCAGCAGCTTAGGCTCGACTAGCGGGAGATTTGACAATGAGCAGTTCTTC. Amino acids: CASSLGSTSGRFDNEQFF.

The chain combines TRBV19 with TRBJ2-1, with 10 nucleotides matching TRBD2. Germline V CDR1 and CDR2: LNHDA, SQIVND (reference sequence). The length of the CDR3 is 16 residues. V lost 0 bases, J lost 7 bases, and 6 bases stayed unmatched. CDR3 region: CASSIDKAGGINEQFF. CDR3 DNA: TGTGCCAGTAGTATAGATAAAGCGGGAGGGATAAATGAGCAGTTCTTC.

The gene calls are TRBV7-2 and TRBJ2-7; D is unclear. Germline CDR1 reads SGHTA; CDR2 reads FQGNSA. The CDR3 totals 14 residues. Trimming removed 2 bases from V and 0 bases from J, with 8 bases in between. CDR3 protein: CASSLQVSSYEQYF. The CDR3 DNA sequence: TGTGCCAGCAGCTTACAGGTCAGCTCCTACGAGCAGTACTTC.

The chain is built from TRBV15 and TRBJ1-1; possible D gene TRBD1, 5 bases. Germline assignment: CDR1 LNHNV and CDR2 YYDKDF (reference sequence). The CDR3 spans 14 residues. V was pared by 1 base and J by 0 bases, with 6 bases between. The CDR3 DNA is TGTGCCACCAGCAGAGGACAGATGAACACTGAAGCTTTCTTT. Its translation: CATSRGQMNTEAFF.

This clone was detected only once. The chain combines TRBV7-9 with TRBJ1-1, with D possibly matching TRBD1 (6 bases). Germline CDR1 and CDR2: SEHNR and FQNEAQ (reference sequence). V was cut by 6 bases and J by 0 bases, with 11 bases left in between. This CDR3 region has 14 residues. The CDR3 nucleotides read TGTGCCAGCAGGCCAGGGGTCATGAACACTGAAGCTTTCTTT. Protein: CASRPGVMNTEAFF.

The rearrangement uses TRBV9 and TRBJ1-5, with a tentative D call TRBD1 (5 bases). CDR3 length equals 19 residues. The germline V gene encodes CDR1 SGDLS and CDR2 YYNGEE. Trimming stripped 0 bases from V and 0 bases from J, with 19 bases between. The CDR3 coding sequence is TGTGCCAGCAGCGTAGCTTCGACGGACACCGTTCATAGCAATCAGCCCCAGCATTTT. As protein: CASSVASTDTVHSNQPQHF.

The gene calls are TRBV7-2 and TRBJ1-1, with unresolved D. This CDR3 spans 14 amino acids. Germline-derived CDR1 and CDR2 are SGHTA and FQGNSA. The V end lost 1 base, the J end lost 7 bases, and 13 bases lay between the germline ends. The CDR3 loop reads CASSLGGVYGEAFF. CDR3 coding DNA: TGTGCCAGCAGCTTAGGCGGGGTCTATGGTGAAGCTTTCTTT.

The chain joins TRBV9 to TRBJ1-3, with D perhaps TRBD1 (5 bases). Trimming cost V 1 base and J 0 bases, with 11 bases left between them. The CDR3 is 16 residues long. The V gene's germline CDR1 is SGDLS and CDR2 YYNGEE. Here the CDR3 reads CASSVQDSRSGNTIYF. The CDR3 DNA follows: TGTGCCAGCAGCGTACAAGACAGTCGCTCTGGAAACACCATATATTTT.

The V gene is TRBV18, the J gene TRBJ2-3, with TRBD2 identical over 10 bases. CDR3 length: 17 residues. Germline loops: CDR1 KGHSH, CDR2 LQKENI. V lost 2 bases, J lost 4 bases, and 9 bases stayed unmatched. The CDR3 region is CASSPRTSGSAPDTQYF. The CDR3 nucleotides read TGTGCCAGCTCACCAAGGACTAGCGGCTCGGCCCCAGATACGCAGTATTTT.

The sample holds one count of this clone. As DNA, the CDR3 is TGTGCCAGCAAAAGGACAGGGGAAGACTACGAGCAGTACTTC. Translation gives CASKRTGEDYEQYF. The chain couples TRBV21-1 to TRBJ2-7; no check of the table's D call, TRBD1, against the DNA was made. TRBV21-1 is labeled a pseudogene. The CDR3 spans 14 residues.

The chain carries TRBV2 and TRBJ1-6; maybe TRBD1 (6 bases). In germline, CDR1 is SNHLY, CDR2 FYNNEI. V was clipped by 6 bases and J by 6 bases, with 12 bases between them. CDR3 length: 14 residues. This CDR3 reads CASSPEDSNSPLHF. CDR3 bases: TGTGCCAGCAGCCCAGAGGACAGTAATTCACCCCTCCACTTT.

The chain recombines TRBV4-2 with TRBJ2-2; TRBD2 matches 13 bases. J lost 5 bases, V lost 0 bases, and 6 bases had no gene match. CDR1 is LGHNA, CDR2 YNFKEQ, per germline. This CDR3 is built from 18 residues. The CDR3 loop is CASSQELAGGPITGELFF. CDR3 bases: TGTGCCAGCAGCCAAGAACTAGCGGGAGGGCCTATAACCGGGGAGCTGTTTTTT.